This passage covers 8 T cell receptor beta chains from one sample sequenced in a study of CD8 T cells in ankylosing spondylitis. MiXCR was run by TCRdb on the 5' RACE reads, yielding one entry per CDR3 protein. The sample yields about 320,000 distinct CDR3 sequences, 11% seen once. Sequenced material: blood, either unsorted or a sorted T cell fraction (not recorded which). Receptors were obtained from a female donor with ankylosing spondylitis or in good health (not recorded which).

Worth noting for this clonotype: One end of the junction is discordant with germline, which a read error may explain. The J gene is TRBJ2-2, the V gene TRBV20-1; D gene unclear. Germline V lookup: CDR1 DFQATT, CDR2 SNEGSKA (reference sequence). The CDR3 covers 16 residues. The CDR3 region has the DNA TGCTGTGCTAGGGTGTATAGTGGGAAGATGACCGGGGAGCTGTTTTTT. This translates into CCARVYSGKMTGELFF.

Ten or more counts support this clonotype. A read error may account for a junction end that differs from germline. The chain employs TRBV2 and TRBJ1-6, with 7 bases that match TRBD1. The CDR3 sequence is 13 residues long. Looked up from germline, CDR1 is SNHLY and CDR2 is FYNNEI. The CDR3 DNA is TGTGCCAGCAATGAAGGGGGCCTGACACCCCTCCACTTT. The encoded protein is CASNEGGLTPLHF.

This clonotype showed up many times. V usage is TRBV12-3 or TRBV12-4 and J usage is TRBJ1-5, with D perhaps TRBD1 (5 bases). V was shortened by 6 bases and J by 7 bases, with 13 bases between the two germline ends. CDR3 size: 13 residues. For the CDR3, the DNA is TGTGCCAGCAGCCCAGGGCTGAGACAGCCCCAGCATTTT. This sequence encodes CASSPGLRQPQHF.

This clonotype has a count of ten or more. The chain is built from TRBV24-1 and TRBJ2-1, with TRBD2 identical over 14 bases. This CDR3 has 17 amino acids. Germline CDR1 and CDR2: KGHDR and SFDVKD. J was trimmed by 10 bases and V by 3 bases; bases with no gene match: 10. The CDR3 region is CATSDGAGLAGVWEQFF. The CDR3 bases are TGTGCCACCAGTGATGGTGCGGGACTAGCGGGAGTTTGGGAGCAGTTCTTC.

This chain joins TRBV25-1 and TRBJ2-7; D is possibly TRBD1 or TRBD2 (6 bases each). This CDR3 has 18 amino acids. Germline lookup yields CDR1 MGHDK and CDR2 SYGVNS. V lost 1 base to trimming and J lost 2 bases, with 21 bases between them. The DNA for the CDR3 is TGTGCCAGCAGTGAATCGGGGGCCCCGGGACCACAAGCCTACGAGCAGTACTTC. Translating gives CASSESGAPGPQAYEQYF.

V usage is TRBV15 and J usage is TRBJ2-1, with 7 bases that match TRBD2. CDR1 is LNHNV and CDR2 is YYDKDF in the germline V gene (reference sequence). V lost 6 bases and J lost 6; bases outside the gene matches: 2. This CDR3 comprises 12 residues. The DNA for the CDR3 is TGTGCCACCAGGCCTAGCGGCAATGAGCAGTTCTTC. Translating gives CATRPSGNEQFF.

The chain has TRBV5-1 and TRBJ2-2; unclear D gene. Germline CDR1 and CDR2: SGHRS and YFSETQ. This CDR3 has 15 residues. V was trimmed by 0 bases and J by 1 base, leaving 7 bases between them. The CDR3 nucleotides are TGCGCCAGCAGCTTGGGTCGGATGAACACCGGGGAGCTGTTTTTT. Its protein product is CASSLGRMNTGELFF.

This clonotype was found a few times. The rearrangement links TRBV7-9 to TRBJ2-3; a weak D match, TRBD1 (6 bases). V dropped 6 bases and J dropped 4 bases, with 14 bases sitting between them. The CDR3 has 14 amino acids. CDR1 is SEHNR and CDR2 is FQNEAQ in the germline V gene (reference sequence). The CDR3 loop reads CASRLQGWADTQYF. CDR3 nucleotide sequence: TGTGCCAGCAGACTACAGGGCTGGGCAGATACGCAGTATTTT.